A selection of T cell receptor beta chains follows, all from one sample in a study of technical replicates of blood from several donors. The protocol was immunoSEQ multiplex PCR, while the TCRdb copy is restricted to in-frame clones and leaves out a portion. This sample has tens of thousands of clones; 97% occur once, and the top ten carry almost 0.3%. The sequenced sample consisted of T cells isolated from PBMCs. These receptors were collected from a human donor in good health. CDR3s include the opening cysteine and the closing phenylalanine or tryptophan. Fields, in order: D gene, J gene, clone size, V gene, CDR3 protein, CDR3 DNA. A D gene is named only where the DNA matches it firmly. Rows give clone size only sometimes, using once, few, many, or a class for an expanded clone.

NA | TRBJ1-1 | few | TRBV30 | CAWSVAGNTEAFF | TGTGCCTGGAGTGTCGCAGGGAACACTGAAGCTTTCTTT
NA | TRBJ1-1 | NA | TRBV9 | CASSVDAGKNTEAFF | TGTGCCAGCAGCGTAGATGCGGGTAAGAACACTGAAGCTTTCTTT
NA | TRBJ2-1 | NA | TRBV21-1 | CASSKDSGNEQFF | TGTGCCAGCAGCAAAGATTCCGGCAATGAGCAGTTCTTC
NA | TRBJ1-4 | NA | TRBV4-1 | CASSELANEKLFF | TGCGCCAGCAGCGAGTTGGCTAATGAAAAACTGTTTTTT
TRBD2 | TRBJ2-7 | once | TRBV7-9 | CAIEGLAGGNSYEQYF | TGTGCCATCGAGGGACTAGCGGGAGGAAACTCCTACGAGCAGTACTTC
TRBD1 | TRBJ1-4 | NA | TRBV10-3 | CAISERVQGASEKLFF | TGTGCCATCAGTGAGCGGGTACAGGGGGCATCTGAAAAACTGTTTTTT
TRBD2 | TRBJ2-2 | NA | TRBV7-2 | CASSATSGAFTGELFF | TGTGCCAGCAGCGCGACTAGCGGAGCATTCACCGGGGAGCTGTTTTTT
NA | TRBJ2-5 | NA | TRBV28 | CASNLSGTETQYF | TGTGCCAGCAACCTTAGCGGAACGGAGACCCAGTACTTC
TRBD2 | TRBJ2-3 | NA | TRBV11-2 | CASSLVGSGSADTQYF | TGTGCCAGCAGCTTAGTAGGTAGCGGGAGCGCAGATACGCAGTATTTT
NA | TRBJ2-7 | once | TRBV30 | CAWSVGHHYEQYF | TGTGCCTGGAGTGTAGGACATCACTACGAGCAGTACTTC
NA | TRBJ1-1 | NA | TRBV18 | CASSPLRSEAFF | TGTGCCAGCTCACCACTCAGGTCTGAAGCTTTCTTT
NA | TRBJ2-1 | NA | TRBV28 | CASSYLSERWANEQFF | TGTGCCAGCAGTTACTTGTCGGAGCGGTGGGCCAATGAGCAGTTCTTC
NA | TRBJ2-7 | once | TRBV21-1 | CASSEWTGALEQYF | TGTGCCAGCAGCGAATGGACAGGGGCGTTGGAGCAGTACTTC
TRBD1 | TRBJ1-3 | NA | TRBV9 | CASSVDRGGGNTIYF | TGTGCCAGCAGCGTAGACAGGGGAGGTGGAAACACCATATATTTT
TRBD1 | TRBJ1-5 | NA | TRBV5-6 | CASSLRALTGTGVNQPQHF | TGTGCCAGCAGCTTACGAGCTCTGACCGGGACAGGGGTCAATCAGCCCCAGCATTTT
TRBD2 | TRBJ2-3 | NA | TRBV6-1 | CASKAGGRARDTQYF | TGTGCCAGCAAGGCAGGCGGGAGGGCCAGGGATACGCAGTATTTT
TRBD2 | TRBJ2-1 | NA | TRBV7-2 | CASSPIGLANEQFF | TGTGCCAGCAGCCCCATAGGACTAGCCAATGAGCAGTTCTTC
NA | TRBJ2-1 | NA | TRBV28 | CASSQGGFNNEQFF | TGTGCCAGCAGTCAGGGGGGTTTCAACAATGAGCAGTTCTTC
NA | TRBJ1-2 | NA | TRBV15 | CATSRGEGSLYGYTF | TGTGCCACCAGCAGAGGTGAGGGATCGTTATATGGCTACACCTTC
NA | TRBJ1-3 | NA | TRBV4-1 | CASSRSAGYAGNTIYF | TGCGCCAGCAGCCGATCAGCGGGCTATGCTGGAAACACCATATATTTT
NA | TRBJ2-2 | NA | TRBV7-3 | CASSSKATGTSGGELFF | TGTGCCAGCAGCTCTAAGGCTACAGGGACCTCCGGCGGGGAGCTGTTTTTT
TRBD2 | TRBJ2-2 | NA | TRBV10-3 | CATGRTSEDTGELFF | TGTGCCACAGGGCGGACTAGCGAAGACACCGGGGAGCTGTTTTTT
NA | TRBJ2-2 | NA | TRBV4-3 | CASSPGALAYRRELFF | TGCGCCAGCAGCCCCGGAGCTTTAGCTTATCGGCGGGAGCTGTTTTTT
NA | TRBJ2-1 | NA | TRBV28 | CASSFFRDEQFF | TGTGCCAGCAGTTTTTTCAGGGATGAGCAGTTCTTC
TRBD1 | TRBJ1-1 | NA | TRBV5-1 | CATGTGSNTEAFF | TGCGCCACCGGGACAGGGTCCAACACTGAAGCTTTCTTT
TRBD1 | TRBJ1-5 | NA | TRBV6-6 | CASRETGGSQPQHF | TGTGCCAGCAGGGAGACAGGGGGAAGTCAGCCCCAGCATTTT
TRBD2 | TRBJ2-7 | NA | TRBV7-2 | CASSVWTSGSREQYF | TGTGCCAGCAGCGTCTGGACTAGCGGGAGCCGGGAGCAGTACTTC
TRBD2 | TRBJ2-1 | NA | TRBV6-1 | CASRDLAGAVNEQFF | TGTGCCAGCCGAGATCTAGCGGGAGCAGTCAATGAGCAGTTCTTC
TRBD2 | TRBJ2-7 | once | TRBV11-2 | CASSLEAGAREQYF | TGTGCCAGCAGCTTAGAAGCGGGAGCCCGCGAGCAGTACTTC
TRBD2 | TRBJ2-7 | NA | TRBV6-6 | CASSYSGGAHEQYF | TGTGCCAGCAGTTACTCCGGGGGGGCCCACGAGCAGTACTTC
NA | TRBJ2-7 | NA | TRBV7-9 | CASSPDTAEQYF | TGTGCCAGCAGCCCCGACACAGCCGAGCAGTACTTC
TRBD1 | TRBJ1-2 | NA | TRBV12-5 | CASGNDSGTAYGYTF | TGTGCTAGTGGTAACGATTCCGGGACAGCCTATGGCTACACCTTC
TRBD2 | TRBJ2-7 | NA | TRBV6-1 | CASSESSGVTYEQYF | TGTGCCAGCAGTGAATCCAGCGGGGTAACCTACGAGCAGTACTTC
NA | TRBJ1-3 | NA | TRBV7-6 | CASSLGAGAGNTIYF | TGTGCCAGCAGCTTAGGTGCCGGAGCTGGAAACACCATATATTTT
NA | TRBJ2-3 | NA | TRBV19 | CASSTPQRAPDTQYF | TGTGCCAGTAGTACTCCCCAGCGGGCCCCAGATACGCAGTATTTT
NA | TRBJ2-2 | NA | TRBV2 | CASMWTVSTGELFF | TGTGCCAGCATGTGGACAGTCTCCACCGGGGAGCTGTTTTTT
TRBD2 | TRBJ2-3 | NA | TRBV11-2 | CASSLGTRLDTQYF | TGTGCCAGCAGCTTAGGGACTAGATTAGATACGCAGTATTTT
NA | TRBJ2-1 | NA | TRBV2 | CASKRVDEQFF | TGTGCCAGCAAACGGGTAGATGAGCAGTTCTTC
NA | TRBJ2-1 | NA | TRBV5-4 | CASSLDRLSYNEQFF | TGTGCCAGCAGCTTGGACAGGCTCTCCTACAATGAGCAGTTCTTC
NA | TRBJ2-1 | NA | TRBV9 | CASSVGSGTHNEQFF | TGTGCCAGCAGCGTAGGGTCGGGGACACACAATGAGCAGTTCTTC
TRBD1 | TRBJ1-2 | NA | TRBV30 | CAWSVSGGGNGYTF | TGTGCCTGGAGTGTAAGCGGAGGGGGCAATGGCTACACCTTC
NA | TRBJ2-7 | NA | TRBV7-9 | CASGAETYEQYF | TGTGCCAGCGGAGCGGAAACCTACGAGCAGTACTTC